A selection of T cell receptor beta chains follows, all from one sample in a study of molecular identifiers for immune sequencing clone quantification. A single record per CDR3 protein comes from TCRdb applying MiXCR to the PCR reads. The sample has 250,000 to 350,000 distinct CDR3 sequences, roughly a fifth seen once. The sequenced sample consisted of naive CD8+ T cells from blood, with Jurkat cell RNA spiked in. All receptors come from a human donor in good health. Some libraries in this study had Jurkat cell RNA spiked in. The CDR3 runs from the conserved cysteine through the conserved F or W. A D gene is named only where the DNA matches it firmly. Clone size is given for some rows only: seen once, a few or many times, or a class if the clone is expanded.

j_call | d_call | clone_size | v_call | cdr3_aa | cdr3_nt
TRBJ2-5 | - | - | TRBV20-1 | CSARVLYEETQYF | TGCAGTGCTAGAGTCCTCTACGAAGAGACCCAGTACTTC
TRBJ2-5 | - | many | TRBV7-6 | CASSRARVGGPEETQYF | TGTGCCAGCAGCCGGGCCCGGGTTGGAGGCCCAGAAGAGACCCAGTACTTC
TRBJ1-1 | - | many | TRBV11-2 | CASSLEGASYTEAFF | TGTGCCAGCAGCTTAGAGGGGGCTTCCTACACTGAAGCTTTCTTT
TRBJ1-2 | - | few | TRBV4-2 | CASSPGPSPIYYGYTF | TGTGCCAGCAGCCCTGGGCCTTCCCCCATCTACTATGGCTACACCTTC
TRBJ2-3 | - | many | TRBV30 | CAWSMGTQYF | TGTGCCTGGAGTATGGGTACGCAGTATTTT
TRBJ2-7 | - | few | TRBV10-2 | CASSELAGVIEQYF | TGCGCCAGCAGTGAGTTAGCCGGGGTTATCGAGCAGTACTTC
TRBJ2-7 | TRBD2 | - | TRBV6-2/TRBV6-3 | CASRGSGGTSYEQYF | TGTGCCAGCAGAGGTAGCGGGGGCACATCCTACGAGCAGTACTTC
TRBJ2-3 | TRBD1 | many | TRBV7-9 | CASSSGQGATDTQYF | TGTGCCAGCAGCTCCGGACAGGGGGCAACAGATACGCAGTATTTT
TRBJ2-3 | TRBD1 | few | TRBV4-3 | CASSKNRGRPYTQYF | TGCGCCAGCAGCAAGAACAGGGGCCGACCTTATACGCAGTATTTT
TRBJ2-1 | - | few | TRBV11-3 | CASSLDLDSYNEQFF | TGTGCCAGCAGCTTAGACTTGGACAGTTACAATGAGCAGTTCTTC
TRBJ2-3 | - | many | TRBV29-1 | CSVDAGPLKPPKPRVHTDTQYF | TGCAGCGTTGATGCCGGGCCTCTGAAACCCCCCAAACCCCGGGTACACACAGATACGCAGTATTTT
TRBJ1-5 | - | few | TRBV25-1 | CASSELYSNQPQHF | TGTGCCAGCAGTGAATTGTATAGCAATCAGCCCCAGCATTTT
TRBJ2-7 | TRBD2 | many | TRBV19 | CASSTLAGVVYEQYF | TGTGCCAGTAGTACCCTGGCGGGGGTGGTCTACGAGCAGTACTTC
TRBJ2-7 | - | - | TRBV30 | CAWSPSGDEQYF | TGTGCCTGGAGTCCCTCGGGCGACGAGCAGTACTTC
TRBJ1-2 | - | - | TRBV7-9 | CASSFWEYYGYTF | TGTGCCAGCAGCTTCTGGGAATACTATGGCTACACCTTC